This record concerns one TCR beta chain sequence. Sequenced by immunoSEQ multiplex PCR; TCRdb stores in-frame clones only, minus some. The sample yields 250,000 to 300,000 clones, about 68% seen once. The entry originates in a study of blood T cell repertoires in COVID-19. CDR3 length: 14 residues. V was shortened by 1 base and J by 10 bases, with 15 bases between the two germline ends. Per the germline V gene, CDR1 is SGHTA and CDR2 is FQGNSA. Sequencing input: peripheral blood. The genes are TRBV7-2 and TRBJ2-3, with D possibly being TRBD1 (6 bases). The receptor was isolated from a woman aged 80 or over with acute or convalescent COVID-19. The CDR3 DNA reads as TGTGCCAGCAGCTTAGAAGGGGGTCGGGTGCCGCAGTATTTT. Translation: CASSLEGGRVPQYF.